Listed here are 26 T cell receptor beta chains from one sample, sequenced in a study of shared T cell receptors in the human thymus. Profiled with immunoSEQ multiplex PCR; TCRdb holds only in-frame clones, not every one. The sample records 630,000 or so clones, approximately 89% being singletons. The same sample was also used in a study of human thymus T cells.

The specimen sequenced was thymocytes. These receptors all come from a boy younger than two with a congenital heart defect.

This rearrangement joins TRBV28 to TRBJ2-2, with 8 bases fitting TRBD1. The germline gives CDR1 MDHEN, CDR2 SYDVKM. This CDR3 comprises 16 residues. Losses at the gene ends were 2 bases for V and 1 base for J; bases not matched to a gene: 3. The CDR3 spells CASSLPGQGNTGELFF. CDR3 DNA: TGTGCCAGCAGTTTACCTGGACAGGGGAACACCGGGGAGCTGTTTTTT.

This CDR3 reads CATSRKPGTPAVLAEAFF. In DNA form, the CDR3 reads TGTGCCACCAGCAGAAAACCCGGGACTCCTGCTGTTTTGGCTGAAGCTTTCTTT. The chain has TRBV15 and TRBJ1-1, with D maybe TRBD1 (5 bases). Germline V gene sequence: CDR1 LNHNV, CDR2 YYDKDF (reference sequence). Trimming removed 2 bases from V and 6 bases from J, with 25 bases in between. The CDR3 spans 18 residues.

The chain couples TRBV28 to TRBJ2-7, with 8 bases lining up with TRBD1. The CDR3 has 15 residues. J was trimmed by 1 base and V by 6 bases; bases with no gene match: 8. Germline CDR1 reads MDHEN; CDR2 reads SYDVKM. The CDR3 nucleotides are TGTGCCAGCAGACCCATCCGGGACAGGTCCTACGAGCAGTACTTC. Protein sequence: CASRPIRDRSYEQYF.

The table lists this clone with a count of one. The chain employs TRBV6-6 and TRBJ1-2; no definite D call. There are 13 residues in the CDR3. Germline CDR1 and CDR2: MNHNY and SVGAGI (reference sequence). V was cut by 6 bases and J by 1 base, with 9 bases left in between. The CDR3 region is CASSPRGNYGYTF. CDR3 in DNA: TGTGCCAGCAGCCCCCGCGGTAACTATGGCTACACCTTC.

The count of this clone is one. The chain carries TRBV2 and TRBJ2-3; 9 bases map to TRBD1. CDR3 length equals 15 residues. V was clipped by 4 bases and J by 5 bases; unmatched bases: 7. Germline V gene sequence: CDR1 SNHLY, CDR2 FYNNEI. The DNA of the CDR3 is TGTGCCAGCAGTGTCACAGGGGGCTATGGAGATACGCAGTATTTT. It specifies CASSVTGGYGDTQYF.

This clone is a singleton in its sample. J is TRBJ1-1 and V is TRBV4-3; D unresolved. The germline V gene encodes CDR1 LGHNA and CDR2 YSLEER. The CDR3 has 16 amino acids. V was clipped by 0 bases and J by 0 bases, with 11 bases between them. In DNA form, the CDR3 reads TGCGCCAGCAGCCAAGATCGGCACAGAGTGAACACTGAAGCTTTCTTT. As protein: CASSQDRHRVNTEAFF.

The chain is built from TRBV4-3 and TRBJ1-2, with D unclear. The CDR3 covers 20 residues. V lost 0 bases and J lost 2, with 25 bases in between. Germline V gene lookup returns CDR1 LGHNA and CDR2 YSLEER. The CDR3 is CASSQDRPVGGDHVNYGYTF. The CDR3 nucleotides are TGCGCCAGCAGCCAAGATAGGCCCGTTGGAGGAGATCACGTCAACTATGGCTACACCTTC.

The J gene is TRBJ1-6, the V gene TRBV21-1; TRBD1 reflects the table's D call only, with no check against the DNA. TRBV21-1 represents a pseudogene. CDR3 length: 18 amino acids. CDR3 DNA: TGTGCCAGCAGCAAAGGGGATCGACAGAGCTCCTATAATTCACCCCTCCACTTT. This encodes CASSKGDRQSSYNSPLHF.

This clone has only a few counts. This sample includes further DNA sequences coding for the same CDR3. The rearrangement links TRBV7-9 to TRBJ2-1; 10 positions match TRBD2. The V and J ends lost 5 bases and 2 bases, in that order; junction bases with no gene match: 3. The CDR3 has 15 amino acids. The germline V gene encodes CDR1 SEHNR and CDR2 FQNEAQ (reference sequence). The CDR3 is CASSPGLAAYNEQFF. CDR3 nucleotides: TGTGCCAGCAGCCCCGGACTAGCGGCCTACAATGAGCAGTTCTTC.

This chain joins TRBV19 and TRBJ2-3, with D possibly being TRBD2 (5 bases). CDR1 is LNHDA and CDR2 is SQIVND in the germline V gene (reference sequence). Trimming pared 8 bases from V and 2 bases from J, leaving 20 bases between. The CDR3 spans 16 residues. The CDR3 loop is CASSILGGPLTDTQYF. The CDR3 region has the DNA TGTGCCAGTTCTATCCTCGGAGGTCCTCTCACAGATACGCAGTATTTT. The full variable domain, in which reference TRBV19 and TRBJ2-3 provide the parts outside the CDR3, is DGGITQSPKYLFRKEGQNVTLSCEQNLNHDAMYWYRQDPGQGLRLIYYSQIVNDFQKGDIAEGYSVSREKKESFPLTVTSAQKNPTAFYLCASSILGGPLTDTQYFGPGTRLTVL.

This chain links TRBV2 with TRBJ1-2, with TRBD1 as a possible D gene (6 bases). This CDR3 comprises 19 residues. V lost 1 base to trimming and J lost 6 bases, with 27 bases between them. Germline V gives CDR1 SNHLY, CDR2 FYNNEI. The CDR3 coding sequence is TGTGCCAGCAGTGAAGGGACAGCAAACCACCCCCGTTCGGATCATGGCTACACCTTC. This translates into CASSEGTANHPRSDHGYTF.

This clone was found a few times. The chain links TRBV30 to TRBJ2-1, with TRBD2 matching over 8 bases. The CDR3 covers 15 residues. V shed 1 base and J 6 bases; nucleotides not matched to a gene: 8. Germline-derived CDR1 and CDR2 are GTSNPN and SVGIG (reference sequence). The CDR3 region is CAWSALSGTPNEQFF. CDR3 bases: TGTGCCTGGAGTGCCCTTAGCGGGACACCCAATGAGCAGTTCTTC.

V is TRBV6-5 and J is TRBJ2-5; the D gene is possibly TRBD2 (7 bases). Trimming left V 6 bases short and J 5 bases short, with 19 bases between. CDR3 length: 15 residues. CDR1 MNHEY and CDR2 SVGAGI come from the germline V gene. CDR3 coding DNA: TGTGCCAGCAGACCATTAGGGGGGGTAGGGGAGACCCAGTACTTC. Translating gives CASRPLGGVGETQYF.

J is TRBJ2-3 and V is TRBV4-1; D is perhaps TRBD2 (6 bases). Germline V CDR1 and CDR2: MGHRA, YSYEKL. The CDR3 has 17 amino acids. The V end lost 0 bases, the J end lost 2 bases, and 15 bases lay between the germline ends. CDR3 protein: CASSQDLSSGYTDTQYF. The CDR3 DNA reads as TGCGCCAGCAGCCAAGATCTTAGTAGCGGATACACAGATACGCAGTATTTT.

This chain uses TRBV28 with TRBJ2-7; maybe TRBD2 (6 bases). The germline V gene has CDR1 MDHEN and CDR2 SYDVKM. The CDR3 runs 18 residues. Trimming shortened V by 3 bases and J by 0 bases, and 21 bases separated the two germline ends. CDR3 in amino acids: CASSFGEERPTFSYEQYF. CDR3 DNA sequence: TGTGCCAGCAGTTTTGGGGAGGAGCGGCCTACGTTCTCCTACGAGCAGTACTTC.

This clone was recorded once. The chain carries TRBV10-1 and TRBJ1-1; D gene ambiguous. The CDR3 runs to 14 residues. The germline V and J ends were trimmed by 2 bases and 1 base, with 8 bases remaining between them. Germline assignment: CDR1 WNHNN and CDR2 SYGVQD (reference sequence). The CDR3 reads CASSELPENTEAFF. In DNA, the CDR3 is TGCGCCAGCAGTGAGCTGCCAGAGAACACTGAAGCTTTCTTT.

The chain joins TRBV5-1 to TRBJ2-7; 13 positions match TRBD2. Germline V lookup: CDR1 SGHRS, CDR2 YFSETQ. The CDR3 has 15 residues. Trimming cost V 3 bases and J 7 bases; bases outside gene matches: 7. DNA of the CDR3: TGCGCCAGCAGCTGGACCGGGACTAGCGGGGAGGAGCAGTACTTC. Translated, it gives CASSWTGTSGEEQYF.

Note on this clone: The sample contains more than one DNA sequence encoding this CDR3. The rearrangement uses TRBV4-1 and TRBJ2-3; 7 nucleotides agree with TRBD1. CDR3 length: 16 amino acids. The germline V gene has CDR1 MGHRA and CDR2 YSYEKL. The ends lost 2 bases at V and 0 bases at J; junction bases unmatched: 5. CDR3 amino acids: CASSQQGQISTDTQYF. The CDR3 region has the DNA TGCGCCAGCAGCCAACAGGGACAGATAAGCACAGATACGCAGTATTTT.

The chain is built from TRBV9 and TRBJ2-3, with TRBD2 matching over 7 bases. Germline values: CDR1 SGDLS, CDR2 YYNGEE. V lost 0 bases and J lost 5; bases outside the gene matches: 9. The CDR3 is 16 amino acids. CDR3 protein: CASSVGLAGRVDTQYF. Here the CDR3 DNA reads TGTGCCAGCAGCGTAGGCTTGGCGGGGAGGGTAGATACGCAGTATTTT.

J is TRBJ2-1 and V is TRBV28; TRBD2 aligns across 7 bases. The germline gives CDR1 MDHEN, CDR2 SYDVKM. With 7 bases clipped from V and 9 bases from J, the junction kept 3 bases outside the gene matches. This CDR3 region has 11 residues. CDR3 amino acids: CASTREGEQFF. The CDR3 coding sequence is TGTGCCAGCACGAGGGAGGGTGAGCAGTTCTTC.

This sequence joins TRBV18 and TRBJ2-7; weak D call: TRBD2 (6 bases). The CDR3 extends over 15 amino acids. Per germline, CDR1 KGHSH and CDR2 LQKENI. The V end lost 3 bases, the J end lost 1 base, and 13 bases lay between the germline ends. CDR3: CASSPGGTLSYEQYF. The CDR3 bases are TGTGCCAGCTCACCTGGGGGGACTCTATCCTACGAGCAGTACTTC.

The genes are TRBV23-1 and TRBJ1-5; 7 bases align to TRBD1. TRBV23-1 is an open reading frame whose function is uncertain. With V trimmed by 4 bases and J by 4 bases, 4 bases remained unmatched. The length of the CDR3 is 14 residues. CDR3 nucleotides: TGCGCCAGCAGTCTTAAACAGGGGAATCAGCCCCAGCATTTT. Encoded protein: CASSLKQGNQPQHF.

CDR3 in DNA: TGTGCCAGCAGTAAGGACAGGGGTAAGATCTACGAGCAGTACTTC. Protein: CASSKDRGKIYEQYF. This chain links TRBV2 with TRBJ2-7; 9 bases match TRBD1. CDR1 and CDR2 from the germline V gene are SNHLY and FYNNEI. Trimming removed 5 bases from V and 3 bases from J; junction bases left unmatched: 8. CDR3 length: 15 residues.

V is TRBV11-3 and J is TRBJ2-6; tentative D call: TRBD2 (5 bases). CDR3 length: 16 residues. Per germline, CDR1 SGHNT and CDR2 YENEEA. The V end was cut by 5 bases, the J end by 0 bases, with 11 bases between. The CDR3: CASSEKGGSGANVLTF. The CDR3 DNA sequence: TGTGCCAGCAGCGAAAAAGGAGGCTCTGGGGCCAACGTCCTGACTTTC.

The chain links TRBV28 to TRBJ2-1; 7 bases line up with TRBD2. The CDR3 runs 15 residues. After removal of 3 bases from V and 7 bases from J, the junction contained 9 bases not matched to a gene. From germline, CDR1 is MDHEN and CDR2 SYDVKM. The CDR3 loop reads CASSLGLAVGNEQFF. CDR3 nucleotide sequence: TGTGCCAGCAGTTTGGGGCTAGCGGTCGGTAATGAGCAGTTCTTC.

This sequence joins TRBV29-1 and TRBJ2-1; 10 nucleotides align to TRBD2. The CDR3 length is 16 residues. Trimming took 4 bases from V and 1 from J; bases not matched to a gene: 7. In germline, CDR1 is SQVTM, CDR2 ANQGSEA. CDR3 in amino acids: CSVVSSGRESYNEQFF. CDR3 in DNA: TGCAGCGTTGTTTCTAGCGGGAGAGAATCCTACAATGAGCAGTTCTTC.